This T cell receptor beta chain emerged from a study of cytomegalovirus exposure and HLA in healthy donors. Findings and caveats of the study: In the 120 validation repertoires, a later analysis found that first-cohort TCR clusters tended to co-occur.

Sequencing was performed with immunoSEQ multiplex PCR; in TCRdb, only in-frame clones are kept and a portion is missing. The sample has tens of thousands of clones, approximately 95% seen once. As concerns this clone: Its target is unknown.

Trimming left V 0 bases short and J 1 base short, with 19 bases between. CDR1 and CDR2 from the germline V gene are SGHDT and YYEEEE. The CDR3 contains 19 residues. Sequencing was performed on PBMCs. The origin of this receptor is a man between 18 and 35 years old in good health and CMV-seronegative. The J gene is TRBJ2-2, the V gene TRBV5-6; D may be TRBD1 (5 bases). CDR3 protein: CASSLEGRDSFLNTGELFF. The CDR3 nucleotides are TGTGCCAGCAGCTTGGAAGGTCGAGACAGCTTCTTGAACACCGGGGAGCTGTTTTTT. The full variable domain, with the rest looked up from reference TRBV5-6 and TRBJ2-2, is DAGVTQSPTHLIKTRGQQVTLRCSPKSGHDTVSWYQQALGQGPQFIFQYYEEEERQRGNFPDRFSGHQFPNYSSELNVNALLLGDSALYLCASSLEGRDSFLNTGELFFGEGSRLTVL.